These 7 T cell receptor beta chains originate from one sample sequenced in a study of control samples from healthy donors and cancer patients (dated by TCRdb to about 2020). Library preparation used the immunoSEQ multiplex PCR assay. Sourced from immuneACCESS, this table was stored by TCRdb with only in-frame sequences that have V and J called. A share of the clones is absent; for the studies checked, an unresolved V gene accounts for under half, and the remainder has no known explanation. This sample holds roughly 64,000 clones; around nine tenths were observed only once. 1% to 1.5% of the sample lies in the top ten. Sample: PBMCs. These TCRs come from a woman between 45 and 65 years old with colorectal cancer.

V is TRBV11-2 and J is TRBJ1-6; no reliable D call. Trimming shortened V by 5 bases and J by 8 bases, and 19 bases separated the two germline ends. The germline V gene encodes CDR1 SGHAT and CDR2 FQNNGV. The CDR3 covers 16 residues. The CDR3 bases are TGTGCCAGCAGCCTCCCGGGGTCGATCGCCTATTCACCCCTCCACTTT. Protein product: CASSLPGSIAYSPLHF.

This clone was detected only a few times. The V call is TRBV29-1, the J call TRBJ1-2; 9 bases line up with TRBD1. The J segment lost 7 bases and the V segment lost 0 bases, leaving 3 bases of the junction unmatched. This CDR3 contains 13 residues. CDR1 and CDR2 from the germline V gene are SQVTM and ANQGSEA. The CDR3 is CSVEEQGARGYTF. As DNA, the CDR3 is TGCAGCGTTGAAGAACAGGGGGCTCGTGGCTACACCTTC.

With regard to this clone: This specimen includes other DNA sequences encoding the same CDR3. The rearrangement uses TRBV20-1 and TRBJ1-2, with a possible D match to TRBD1 (5 bases). The V end lost 6 bases, the J end lost 7 bases, and 12 bases lay between the germline ends. This CDR3 has 11 amino acids. In germline, CDR1 is DFQATT, CDR2 SNEGSKA (reference sequence). The CDR3 DNA is TGCAGTGCCCAGGGCGGGGGTGGCTACACCTTC. This codes for CSAQGGGGYTF.

V is TRBV28 and J is TRBJ2-1; D gene ambiguous. Germline CDR1 and CDR2: MDHEN and SYDVKM. The CDR3 has 13 residues. The V end was cut by 8 bases, the J end by 3 bases, with 11 bases between. The CDR3 here is CASAWTHYNEQFF. The CDR3 region has the DNA TGTGCCAGCGCCTGGACCCACTACAATGAGCAGTTCTTC.

The chain employs TRBV25-1 and TRBJ2-5; D could derive from TRBD1 or TRBD2 (5 bases each). V lost 4 bases and J lost 4, with 10 bases in between. There are 13 residues in the CDR3. Looked up from germline, CDR1 is MGHDK and CDR2 is SYGVNS. Written as DNA, the CDR3 is TGTGCCAGCAGTGGTGGGACCCCAGAGACCCAGTACTTC. It codes for CASSGGTPETQYF. The whole variable domain, remainder taken from reference TRBV25-1 and TRBJ2-5, is EADIYQTPRYLVIGTGKKITLECSQTMGHDKMYWYQQDPGMELHLIHYSYGVNSTEKGDLSSESTVSRIRTEHFPLTLESARPSHTSQYLCASSGGTPETQYFGPGTRLLVL.

The chain has TRBV5-1 and TRBJ2-7; 7 nucleotides align to TRBD1. The J segment lost 2 bases and the V segment lost 0 bases, leaving 2 bases of the junction unmatched. The germline gives CDR1 SGHRS, CDR2 YFSETQ. The CDR3 runs 14 residues. The CDR3, as DNA: TGCGCCAGCAGCTTGGGGGGGACAGCCTACGAGCAGTACTTC. As protein: CASSLGGTAYEQYF.

The gene calls are TRBV7-3 and TRBJ2-1, with 10 nucleotides matching TRBD2. The CDR3 has 15 residues. Germline V gene data show CDR1 as SGHTA and CDR2 as FQGTGA. V lost 3 bases to trimming and J lost 4 bases; unmatched junction nucleotides: 3. CDR3: CASSLGLAIYNEQFF. In DNA, the CDR3 is TGTGCCAGCAGCTTGGGACTAGCGATTTACAATGAGCAGTTCTTC.